The 5 T cell receptor beta chains reported below all come from one sample, sequenced in a study of radiotherapy plus CTLA-4 blockade in lung cancer. Generated by immunoSEQ multiplex PCR, the TCRdb table keeps only in-frame clones and is missing some. The sample has 65,000 to 100,000 clones, 75% to 90% seen once. This material consisted of peripheral blood, taken from a patient treated with radiotherapy plus ipilimumab. The receptors here all came from a human donor with non-small cell lung cancer who had stable disease on radiotherapy plus ipilimumab.

This sequence joins TRBV7-3 and TRBJ2-2, with D perhaps given as TRBD1 or TRBD2 (5 bases each). Between the trimmed V and J ends, which lost 5 bases and 7 bases, there was a span of 17 bases. From germline, CDR1 is SGHTA and CDR2 FQGTGA. The CDR3 extends over 15 amino acids. The CDR3 sequence: CASSPIPPRGGELFF. CDR3 nucleotide sequence: TGTGCCAGCAGCCCTATACCGCCGAGGGGCGGGGAGCTGTTTTTT.

The genes are TRBV6-5 and TRBJ1-5; D may be TRBD1 (5 bases). Looked up from germline, CDR1 is MNHEY and CDR2 is SVGAGI. The CDR3 consists of 13 residues. V was clipped by 4 bases and J by 4 bases, with 8 bases between them. The CDR3 is CASSSGGNQPQHF. The DNA of the CDR3 is TGTGCCAGCAGTTCGGGGGGGAATCAGCCCCAGCATTTT.

The genes are TRBV6-6 and TRBJ1-5; TRBD1 agrees at 7 bases. Germline CDR1 MNHNY, CDR2 SVGAGI (reference sequence). The CDR3 loop spans 14 amino acids. J lost 3 bases, V lost 7 bases, and 6 bases had no gene match. The CDR3 nucleotides read TGTGCCAGCACCGAGGACAGGCTCAATCAGCCCCAGCATTTT. Translated, it gives CASTEDRLNQPQHF.

This chain joins TRBV9 and TRBJ2-7, with 7 bases that match TRBD1. The J segment lost 1 base and the V segment lost 3 bases, leaving 7 bases of the junction unmatched. Germline assignment: CDR1 SGDLS and CDR2 YYNGEE. This CDR3 comprises 15 residues. CDR3 protein: CASSATTGPSYEQYF. The CDR3 DNA follows: TGTGCCAGCAGCGCGACGACAGGGCCATCCTACGAGCAGTACTTC.

The rearrangement links TRBV19 to TRBJ1-2; possibly TRBD1 for D (5 bases). V was pared by 6 bases and J by 7 bases, with 21 bases between. CDR1 is LNHDA and CDR2 is SQIVND in the germline V gene (reference sequence). CDR3 size: 15 residues. For the CDR3, the DNA is TGTGCCAGTAGCACCGGCGGGGCGCGTGTGGCTGGCTACACCTTC. This gives the protein CASSTGGARVAGYTF.